This T cell receptor (beta chain) was sequenced during a study of T cells in Graves' hyperthyroidism and ophthalmopathy. Germline assignment: CDR1 SQVTM and CDR2 ANQGSEA. CDR3 size: 10 residues. Deletions cut 7 bases from V and 7 bases from J, with 10 bases between. Amplification of TCR beta CDR3 regions was performed using RNA transcripts as template. HTBI primers were employed in a first-round RT-PCR of the TCR CDR3. TCRdb redid the calling of the multiplex PCR reads with MiXCR, one entry per CDR3 protein. The sample carries approximately 590,000 distinct CDR3 sequences, 35% to 55% recorded once. The rearrangement joins TRBV29-1 to TRBJ1-1, with a possible D match to TRBD1 (5 bases). The clonotype comes from a woman younger than 35 with Graves' hyperthyroidism. The sequencing sample was made of peripheral blood or thyroid tissue (not recorded which). For the CDR3, the DNA is TGCAGCGCAGCCGGGGGTGAAGCTTTCTTT. It yields the protein CSAAGGEAFF. The full variable domain, in which reference TRBV29-1 and TRBJ1-1 provide the parts outside the CDR3, is SAVISQKPSRDICQRGTSLTIQCQVDSQVTMMFWYRQQPGQSLTLIATANQGSEATYESGFVIDKFPISRPNLTFSTLTVSNMSPEDSSIYLCSAAGGEAFFGQGTRLTVV.